This T cell receptor beta chain was observed in a study of blood T cell repertoires in COVID-19. Data came from immunoSEQ multiplex PCR; TCRdb stores just in-frame clones and leaves some out. The table has fewer than 30,000 clones, 84% seen once. Germline CDR1 is LNHDA and CDR2 is SQIVND (reference sequence). V lost 5 bases to trimming and J lost 15 bases; unmatched junction nucleotides: 11. The CDR3 loop spans 15 amino acids. The TCR comes from a man in his 70s with active COVID-19. The rearrangement links TRBV19 to TRBJ2-1; TRBD2 agrees at 15 bases. The sequenced sample consisted of peripheral blood. The CDR3 sequence is CASSPRTSGGVDPFF. CDR3 DNA: TGTGCCAGTAGTCCTAGGACTAGCGGGGGGGTTGACCCGTTCTTC.